The clone carrying this TCR beta chain has only one observation. Its matching antigen is unknown. V dropped 4 bases and J dropped 9; count of bases not matched to a gene: 7. The CDR3 covers 15 residues. The germline gives CDR1 LNHDA, CDR2 SQIVND (reference sequence). All donors participated as healthy donors of bone marrow. The record originates from a study of cytomegalovirus exposure and HLA in healthy donors. Broader study findings: Later, TCR association rates were found to vary by HLA locus, highest for DRB1 and lowest for HLA-C.

The primer mix had 60 Vbeta and 13 Jbeta primers. The method was immunoSEQ multiplex PCR; TCRdb's version includes in-frame clones alone and lacks a portion of them. The table has roughly 120,000 clones, 77% seen once. The receptor was derived from a human donor in good health. Sequencing was done on a sample of PBMCs. The chain employs TRBV19 and TRBJ1-6, with 9 positions matching TRBD1. The CDR3: CASSNLGQGSSPLHF. CDR3 nucleotides: TGTGCCAGTAGTAACCTGGGACAGGGTTCTTCACCCCTCCACTTT.